This entry lists 20 T cell receptor beta chains sequenced from one sample in a study of response to subunit inactivated influenza vaccine. TCRdb itself ran the RT-PCR reads through MiXCR, one entry per CDR3 protein. This sample has fewer than 650,000 distinct CDR3 sequences, with roughly 13% found just once. The source was PBMCs from blood, collected 40 to 50 days after vaccination. The receptors here all came from a man aged 50 to 60 who received an inactivated influenza vaccine.

The rearrangement joins TRBV19 to TRBJ2-7, with D perhaps matching TRBD1 or TRBD2 (5 bases each). The germline V gene encodes CDR1 LNHDA and CDR2 SQIVND (reference sequence). Trimming took off 6 bases at V and 2 bases at J, with 20 bases between the two ends. The CDR3 runs 16 residues. CDR3 sequence reads: CASSHSPVGRTYEQYF. The CDR3 DNA sequence: TGTGCCAGTAGCCACTCCCCGGTGGGACGTACCTACGAGCAGTACTTC.

The V call is TRBV9, the J call TRBJ1-5; TRBD1 might be the D (5 bases). Germline lookup yields CDR1 SGDLS and CDR2 YYNGEE. Trimming shortened V by 1 base and J by 4 bases, and 9 bases separated the two germline ends. The CDR3 has 14 residues. The DNA of the CDR3 is TGTGCCAGCAGCGTAACGGACACAAATCAGCCCCAGCATTTT. It yields the protein CASSVTDTNQPQHF. Combining the CDR3 with reference TRBV9 and TRBJ1-5 gives the whole variable domain DSGVTQTPKHLITATGQRVTLRCSPRSGDLSVYWYQQSLDQGLQFLIQYYNGEERAKGNILERFSAQQFPDLHSELNLSSLELGDSALYFCASSVTDTNQPQHFGDGTRLSIL.

This clonotype occurred a few times. The chain joins TRBV5-1 to TRBJ2-5; TRBD1 matches 10 bases. The CDR3 loop spans 14 amino acids. Germline V gene data show CDR1 as SGHRS and CDR2 as YFSETQ. J lost 6 bases, V lost 0 bases, and 2 bases had no gene match. The CDR3: CASSLEGQGKTQYF. The CDR3 coding sequence is TGCGCCAGCAGCTTGGAGGGACAGGGGAAGACCCAGTACTTC.

The rearrangement uses TRBV2 and TRBJ1-2; D gene uncertain. Trimming removed 3 bases from V and 4 bases from J, with 9 bases in between. The CDR3 is 13 residues long. Germline CDR1 reads SNHLY; CDR2 reads FYNNEI. CDR3 sequence: CASSDEGGYGYTF. In DNA form, the CDR3 reads TGTGCCAGCAGTGATGAGGGTGGCTATGGCTACACCTTC. Based on the CDR3 plus reference TRBV2 and TRBJ1-2, the full variable domain is EPEVTQTPSHQVTQMGQEVILRCVPISNHLYFYWYRQILGQKVEFLVSFYNNEISEKSEIFDDQFSVERPDGSNFTLKIRSTKLEDSAMYFCASSDEGGYGYTFGSGTRLTVV.

This clonotype was picked up many times. The gene calls are TRBV28 and TRBJ2-2; 11 bases fit TRBD1. V lost 5 bases, J lost 4 bases, and 3 bases stayed unmatched. CDR3 length equals 15 residues. CDR1 is MDHEN and CDR2 is SYDVKM in the germline V gene. CDR3 sequence reads: CASSKGQGATGELFF. In DNA form, the CDR3 reads TGTGCCAGCAGTAAAGGACAGGGGGCCACCGGGGAGCTGTTTTTT. Looking up the rest from reference TRBV28 and TRBJ2-2 gives the full variable domain: DVKVTQSSRYLVKRTGEKVFLECVQDMDHENMFWYRQDPGLGLRLIYFSYDVKMKEKGDIPEGYSVSREKKERFSLILESASTNQTSMYLCASSKGQGATGELFFGEGSRLTVL.

At least ten counts were recorded for this clonotype. The V and J genes are TRBV6-1 and TRBJ2-7; TRBD1 matches at 7 bases. This CDR3 contains 14 residues. Germline V CDR1 and CDR2: MNHNS, SASEGT. Trimming cost V 8 bases and J 0 bases; bases outside gene matches: 7. The CDR3 DNA reads as TGTGCCAGCCTTGCGGACAGGACCTCCTACGAGCAGTACTTC. Translated: CASLADRTSYEQYF.

This clonotype was found a few times. V gene TRBV20-1 combines with J gene TRBJ2-5, with TRBD1 matching 7 bases. Germline V gives CDR1 DFQATT, CDR2 SNEGSKA (reference sequence). J was trimmed by 5 bases and V by 5 bases; bases with no gene match: 14. The CDR3 is made up of 15 amino acids. The CDR3 nucleotides read TGCAGTGCTCCCCACCGTCCCAGGGGGTTTGAGACCCAGTACTTC. As protein: CSAPHRPRGFETQYF.

This clonotype appeared many times. The J gene is TRBJ1-1, the V gene TRBV20-1, with D possibly TRBD1 on 5 matching bases. The V and J ends lost 4 bases and 2 bases respectively, with 14 bases between them. The CDR3 is 14 residues long. CDR1 is DFQATT and CDR2 is SNEGSKA in the germline V gene (reference sequence). CDR3 DNA: TGCAGTGCTACGCAGGGTAACTTCAACACTGAAGCTTTCTTT. This codes for CSATQGNFNTEAFF.

A few counts support this clonotype. The V gene is TRBV24-1, the J gene TRBJ2-7, with 7 bases identical to TRBD1. The V gene end was trimmed by 7 bases and the J gene end by 2 bases; junction bases not matched to a gene: 1. The CDR3 extends over 12 amino acids. The germline gives CDR1 KGHDR, CDR2 SFDVKD. The CDR3: CATRGQAYEQYF. CDR3 bases: TGTGCCACCAGAGGACAGGCCTACGAGCAGTACTTC.

The sample holds a few counts of this clonotype. This chain connects TRBV2 to TRBJ1-1; D not certain. The length of the CDR3 is 12 residues. The V and J ends lost 7 bases and 2 bases respectively, with 8 bases between them. The germline CDR1 and CDR2 sequences are SNHLY and FYNNEI. In DNA form, the CDR3 reads TGTGCCAGCAAGCCCCAAAACACTGAAGCTTTCTTT. Encoded protein: CASKPQNTEAFF.

This clonotype was detected a few times. The chain recombines TRBV29-1 with TRBJ2-1; D tentatively fits TRBD1 or TRBD2 (5 bases each). Germline CDR1 reads SQVTM; CDR2 reads ANQGSEA. The CDR3 loop spans 18 amino acids. Between the trimmed V and J ends, which lost 3 bases and 2 bases, there was a span of 23 bases. The CDR3 loop reads CSVDPAGPGEWAYNEQFF. The CDR3 DNA is TGCAGCGTTGATCCCGCAGGGCCCGGGGAGTGGGCCTACAATGAGCAGTTCTTC.

In this sample, this clonotype turned up many times. The CDR3 nucleotides are TGTGCCAGCAGCTCTCAGGGAGTCGGCAATGAGCAGTTCTTC. Residues: CASSSQGVGNEQFF. The rearrangement uses TRBV5-5 and TRBJ2-1, with D perhaps TRBD1 or TRBD2 (5 bases each). This CDR3 comprises 14 residues. CDR1 and CDR2 (germline): SGHKS, YYEKEE (reference sequence). Trimming removed 3 bases at V and 6 bases at J, with 13 bases between.

With respect to this clonotype: No DNA is shown, since the ends of the CDR3 on it are uncertain; the CDR3 is the one TCRdb lists. The J gene is TRBJ2-5, the V gene TRBV7-5; the table's D call, TRBD1, was not checked against the DNA. TRBV7-5 is recorded as a pseudogene. The CDR3 has 19 amino acids, counting both end residues. CDR3 amino acids: CISVSEAFRGDRGQETQYF.

In this sample, this clonotype turned up a few times. The chain is built from TRBV9 and TRBJ2-5; 14 nucleotides line up with TRBD2. Germline CDR1 SGDLS, CDR2 YYNGEE. The CDR3 consists of 15 residues. J was trimmed by 5 bases and V by 3 bases; bases with no gene match: 3. CDR3 residues: CASSGTSGGRETQYF. In DNA form, the CDR3 reads TGTGCCAGCAGCGGGACTAGCGGGGGGCGGGAGACCCAGTACTTC.

This sequence joins TRBV20-1 and TRBJ2-5; D uncertain. The CDR3 has 12 residues. Germline CDR1 and CDR2: DFQATT and SNEGSKA (reference sequence). Trimming removed 1 base at V and 0 bases at J, with 3 bases between. The CDR3 bases are TGCAGTGCTAGAGGGGACCAAGAGACCCAGTACTTC. Residues: CSARGDQETQYF.

The V gene is TRBV6-2 or TRBV6-3, the J gene TRBJ1-1; 8 bases line up with TRBD1. The V gene end was trimmed by 6 bases and the J gene end by 2 bases; junction bases not matched to a gene: 8. This CDR3 has 15 residues. In germline, CDR1 is MNHEY, CDR2 SVGEGT. This CDR3 reads CASRPLGTGNTEAFF. CDR3 nucleotides: TGTGCCAGCAGACCTCTGGGGACAGGAAACACTGAAGCTTTCTTT.

The chain carries TRBV5-1 and TRBJ2-1, with D perhaps matching TRBD2 (5 bases). The germline V and J ends were trimmed by 0 bases and 12 bases, with 10 bases remaining between them. Germline CDR1 and CDR2: SGHRS and YFSETQ. The CDR3 is 12 residues long. CDR3 sequence reads: CASSLGAGWQFF. As DNA, the CDR3 is TGCGCCAGCAGCTTGGGTGCGGGTTGGCAGTTCTTC.

The table lists this clonotype with many counts. This rearrangement joins TRBV6-5 to TRBJ1-1; D is undetermined. The CDR3 is made up of 12 amino acids. Germline lookup yields CDR1 MNHEY and CDR2 SVGAGI. V was trimmed by 4 bases and J by 1 base, leaving 4 bases between them. The CDR3 nucleotides read TGTGCCAGCAGTTCAGGGAACACTGAAGCTTTCTTT. This encodes CASSSGNTEAFF.

The chain recombines TRBV6-2 or TRBV6-3 with TRBJ2-7; 8 bases fit TRBD1. Germline-derived CDR1 and CDR2 are MNHEY and SVGEGT. The junction had 10 bases not matched to a gene; V was cut back by 8 bases and J by 4 bases. This CDR3 comprises 14 residues. The CDR3 DNA sequence: TGTGCCAGCGTATACCGGACAGGGCGGTACGAGCAGTACTTC. The encoded protein is CASVYRTGRYEQYF.

This clonotype was detected many times. This sequence joins TRBV12-3 or TRBV12-4 and TRBJ1-3, with D possibly being TRBD1 (6 bases). The length of the CDR3 is 13 residues. V lost 8 bases, J lost 4 bases, and 12 bases lay in between. DNA for the CDR3: TGTGCCAGCGCGGCAGGGGAAGGAAACACCATATATTTT. Its protein product is CASAAGEGNTIYF.